The rows below give T cell receptor beta chains drawn from one sample of a study of beta chain features in type 1 diabetes. The repertoire was sequenced with immunoSEQ multiplex PCR; TCRdb's copy has only in-frame clones and lacks some. The sample lists around 250,000 clones, 27% seen once, with approximately 4% in the top ten. The specimen was central memory CD4+ T cells from blood. These receptors all stem from a young man in good health. The CDR3 runs from the conserved cysteine through the conserved F or W. D genes are given only for firm matches. The listing skips clone size in some rows; elsewhere it reads once, few, many or a size class.

d_gene	abundance	v_gene	j_gene	CDR3nt	CDR3aa
.	.	TRBV9	TRBJ2-5	TGTGCCAGCAGCGTAGAGGGAGTGGCGGCCCAGTACTTC	CASSVEGVAAQYF
.	many	TRBV27	TRBJ2-1	TGTGCCAGCAGTTTAGGGGGTCCGGGCAGCTCCTACAATGAGCAGTTCTTC	CASSLGGPGSSYNEQFF
.	few	TRBV19	TRBJ2-3	TGTGCCAGTAGCCTCGAAGATACGCAGTATTTT	CASSLEDTQYF
.	few	TRBV27	TRBJ2-3	TGTGCCAGCAGTTCCGGACAGACTACCACCGATACGCAGTATTTT	CASSSGQTTTDTQYF
.	.	TRBV5-6	TRBJ2-1	TGTGCCAGCAGCTCGAGTTGGGGCTCCTACAATGAGCAGTTCTTC	CASSSSWGSYNEQFF
TRBD1	few	TRBV4-2	TRBJ1-2	TGTGCCAGCAGCCAAGAGGGACAGGTCGCCTATGGCTACACCTTC	CASSQEGQVAYGYTF
TRBD2	few	TRBV29-1	TRBJ2-2	TGCAGCGTGAGACTAGCGGGAGTAACCGGGGAGCTGTTTTTT	CSVRLAGVTGELFF
.	.	TRBV7-8	TRBJ2-4	TGTGCCAGCAGCTTCCGTGACAAAGGGTACATTCAGTACTTC	CASSFRDKGYIQYF
.	many	TRBV14	TRBJ2-4	TGTGCCAGCAGCCCCAACAGTAAAAACATTCAGTACTTC	CASSPNSKNIQYF
.	.	TRBV11-2	TRBJ2-2	TGTGCCAGCAGCTCCCACGGGGGGGAGCTGTTTTTT	CASSSHGGELFF
.	few	TRBV7-2	TRBJ1-6	TGTGCCAGCAGGGGCGGGGATTCACCCCTCCACTTT	CASRGGDSPLHF
TRBD2	.	TRBV5-1	TRBJ2-5	TGCGCCAGCAGCTTGGCCGGGCAGGGAGGGGAGACCCAGTACTTC	CASSLAGQGGETQYF
.	.	TRBV18	TRBJ2-3	TGTGCCAGCTCACCCGTCGAGACTAGTTGGGAAGTTACGCAGTATTTT	CASSPVETSWEVTQYF
TRBD2	many	TRBV5-6	TRBJ2-1	TGTGCCAGCAGTCCTTGGACTAGCGGTGGCGGCAATGAGCAGTTCTTC	CASSPWTSGGGNEQFF